A selection of T cell receptor beta chains follows, all from one sample in a study of patients and donors after allogeneic stem cell transplantation. TCRdb re-called the RT-PCR reads through MiXCR, storing one row per CDR3 protein. Among tens of thousands of distinct CDR3 sequences, about 48% were seen once, and the ten largest hold roughly two thirds. The sample was blood, either unsorted or a sorted T cell fraction (not recorded which). The receptors come from a human donor who was either an allogeneic HSCT recipient or a stem cell or donor lymphocyte infusion donor (not recorded which). It is not recorded whose cells these are; they may come from a transplant donor. Both conserved end residues are part of each CDR3. The order of the fields is J gene, V gene, clone size, D gene, CDR3 DNA, CDR3 protein. D genes are given only for firm matches. Only part of the rows carry a size: once, few, many, or a class if the clone is expanded.

J gene: TRBJ1-2; V gene: TRBV29-1; clone size: -; D gene: TRBD1; CDR3 DNA: TGCAGCGTTGAACGGACAGGGGAGTCTGATGGCTACACCTTC; CDR3 protein: CSVERTGESDGYTF
J gene: TRBJ1-1; V gene: TRBV11-2; clone size: few; D gene: TRBD1; CDR3 DNA: TGTGCCAGCAGCCTAGGACAGGGGGCTTCTGAAGCTTTCTTT; CDR3 protein: CASSLGQGASEAFF
J gene: TRBJ2-7; V gene: TRBV28; clone size: -; D gene: -; CDR3 DNA: TGTGCCCGAATGGGATGCGAGCAGTACTTC; CDR3 protein: CARMGCEQYF
J gene: TRBJ2-3; V gene: TRBV7-9; clone size: -; D gene: TRBD2; CDR3 DNA: TGTGCCAGCAGCGCTAAGGGACTACCTAAAGATACGCAGTATTTT; CDR3 protein: CASSAKGLPKDTQYF
J gene: TRBJ1-1; V gene: TRBV20-1; clone size: -; D gene: -; CDR3 DNA: TGCAGTGCTAGGGGCACGGGGGCCCAGGTGAGGGCTTTCTTT; CDR3 protein: CSARGTGAQVRAFF
J gene: TRBJ1-6; V gene: TRBV7-9; clone size: -; D gene: -; CDR3 DNA: TGTGCCAGCAGCTTTGGTCAGGGGCAGTCACCCCTCCACTTT; CDR3 protein: CASSFGQGQSPLHF
J gene: TRBJ1-2; V gene: TRBV7-9; clone size: few; D gene: -; CDR3 DNA: TGTGCCAGCACCGCCGGTGGCTACACCTTC; CDR3 protein: CASTAGGYTF
J gene: TRBJ2-7; V gene: TRBV6-2/TRBV6-3; clone size: -; D gene: -; CDR3 DNA: TGTGCCAGCAGTTCCCGACCCGCCGAGCAGTACTTC; CDR3 protein: CASSSRPAEQYF
J gene: TRBJ1-6; V gene: TRBV28; clone size: -; D gene: -; CDR3 DNA: TGTGCCAGCAGTTCGCCGTTGGGGTCCTATAATTCACCCCTCTACTTT; CDR3 protein: CASSSPLGSYNSPLYF
J gene: TRBJ2-3; V gene: TRBV11-2; clone size: -; D gene: TRBD2; CDR3 DNA: TGTGCCAGCAGCAAAGGGCTAGCGGGAGCGAGCACAGATACGCAGTATTTT; CDR3 protein: CASSKGLAGASTDTQYF
J gene: TRBJ1-2; V gene: TRBV6-2/TRBV6-3; clone size: -; D gene: TRBD1; CDR3 DNA: TGTGCCAGCAGCGCAACCGGGACAGACATCGGCTACACCTTC; CDR3 protein: CASSATGTDIGYTF
J gene: TRBJ1-6; V gene: TRBV5-1; clone size: -; D gene: -; CDR3 DNA: TGCGCCAGCAGCTTGGCGATAATGGAGAGCTCCTATAATTCACCCCTCCACTTT; CDR3 protein: CASSLAIMESSYNSPLHF
J gene: TRBJ1-2; V gene: TRBV5-8; clone size: -; D gene: -; CDR3 DNA: TGTGCCAGCAGCCGTTGGGGGCGGATCAGCTATGGCTACACCTTC; CDR3 protein: CASSRWGRISYGYTF
J gene: TRBJ1-1; V gene: TRBV7-3; clone size: few; D gene: -; CDR3 DNA: TGTGCCAGCAGCTCAGGGGCGAACACTGAAGCTTTCTTT; CDR3 protein: CASSSGANTEAFF
J gene: TRBJ1-5; V gene: TRBV12-3/TRBV12-4; clone size: -; D gene: -; CDR3 DNA: TGTGCCAGCAGTTCCGGGGATTATCAGCCCCAGCATTTT; CDR3 protein: CASSSGDYQPQHF
J gene: TRBJ1-1; V gene: TRBV9; clone size: few; D gene: -; CDR3 DNA: TGTGCCAGCAGCTCCCGAAAGGGGCTGATGAACACTGAAGCTTTCTTT; CDR3 protein: CASSSRKGLMNTEAFF
J gene: TRBJ1-1; V gene: TRBV6-2/TRBV6-3; clone size: few; D gene: -; CDR3 DNA: TGTGCCAGCAGTTACTCGAATGGTCCCGGCAACACTGAAGCTTTCTTT; CDR3 protein: CASSYSNGPGNTEAFF
J gene: TRBJ2-1; V gene: TRBV4-1; clone size: -; D gene: -; CDR3 DNA: TGCGCCAGCAGCCAAGATAGTGAGCAGTTCTTC; CDR3 protein: CASSQDSEQFF
J gene: TRBJ1-1; V gene: TRBV28; clone size: few; D gene: -; CDR3 DNA: TGTGCCAGCAGCTCCAACCCGGGAGCTTTCTTT; CDR3 protein: CASSSNPGAFF
J gene: TRBJ1-6; V gene: TRBV7-9; clone size: -; D gene: TRBD1; CDR3 DNA: TGTGCCAGCAAAGGATGGGACAGGAGCTCCTATAATTCACCCCTCCACTTT; CDR3 protein: CASKGWDRSSYNSPLHF